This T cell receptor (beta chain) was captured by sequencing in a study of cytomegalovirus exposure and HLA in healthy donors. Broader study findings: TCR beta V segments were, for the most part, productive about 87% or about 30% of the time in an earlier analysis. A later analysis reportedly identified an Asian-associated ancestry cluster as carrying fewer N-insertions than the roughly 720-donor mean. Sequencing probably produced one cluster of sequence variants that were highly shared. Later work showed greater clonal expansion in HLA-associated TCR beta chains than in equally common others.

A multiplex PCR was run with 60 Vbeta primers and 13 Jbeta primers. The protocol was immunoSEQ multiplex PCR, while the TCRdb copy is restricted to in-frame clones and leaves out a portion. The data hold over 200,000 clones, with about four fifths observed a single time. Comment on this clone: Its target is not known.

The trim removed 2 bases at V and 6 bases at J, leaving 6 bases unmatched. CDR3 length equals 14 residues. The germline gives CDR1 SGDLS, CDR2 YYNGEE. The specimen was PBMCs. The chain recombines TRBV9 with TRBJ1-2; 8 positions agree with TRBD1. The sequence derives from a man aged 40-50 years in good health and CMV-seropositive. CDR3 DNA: TGTGCCAGCAGCGTCGGTGGACAGGGACATGGCTACACCTTC. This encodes CASSVGGQGHGYTF.